This TCR beta chain was retrieved from a study of shared clonotypes between healthy human individuals. The germline V gene encodes CDR1 SGHAT and CDR2 FQNNGV. J gave up 4 bases and V 6 bases, and 16 bases lay outside the gene matches. CDR3 size: 18 residues. Measured with immunoSEQ multiplex PCR; TCRdb has only the in-frame clones, and not every one. The sample contains over 1.5 million clones, about 98% of which appear only once. The sequence was collected from a man younger than 40 in good health. This chain links TRBV11-2 with TRBJ2-3; TRBD2 matches 10 bases. The sequencing sample was made of naive CD4+ T cells sorted from blood. Subset described: CD45RA+ positively selected. The CDR3 DNA sequence: TGTGCCAGCAGTCTACACGGACTAGCGGCTCCAGGCGCAGATACGCAGTATTTT. As protein: CASSLHGLAAPGADTQYF.